The source of this TCR beta chain is a study of blood T cell repertoires in COVID-19 (TCRdb year 2020). Looking at the study overall: Samples from collaborators originated in the United States, Italy and Spain and spanned both the acute and convalescent phases of COVID-19. The material from the prospective study consisted of cDNA or gDNA derived from T cells, B-cell-depleted T cells, or PBMCs. Subjects who had been exposed to COVID-19, were actively infected with it, or had recovered from it provided the deeply sampled blood TCRbeta repertoires that made up the dataset. The repertoires were made available in a free public database intended to serve as a resource for research on the immune response to SARS-CoV-2. Samples were obtained from the ongoing ImmuneRACE study (first 160 participants) and from some 1,300 subjects provided by 6 global collaborators. Sample metadata almost always included a de-identified subject ID, COVID-19 status, age in years and sex. HLA class I and class II types, where available, came from metadata supplied by the sample provider rather than from assay-based typing.

Taken from the germline V gene, the CDR1 and CDR2 loops are SQVTM and ANQGSEA. V is cut back by 7 bases and J by 8 bases, with 8 bases in the junction unmatched. The CDR3, cysteine through phenylalanine, is 12 amino acids long. Solely the CDR3 DNA is kept, with 36 bases framed from the first base. TCRbeta CDR3 regions were amplified from genomic DNA by means of the immunoSEQ Assay, a bias-controlled multiplex PCR. As for the original processing: The number of nucleated cells in each sample was estimated by amplification of reference gene primers within the assay. To quantify the absolute abundance of each unique TCRbeta CDR3 rearrangement, sequence reads were collapsed and filtered. For each sample, productive Simpson clonality was calculated as the square root of Simpson's diversity index over productive rearrangements. The table comes from immuneACCESS by way of TCRdb, which keeps in-frame sequences with V and J called. Part of the clones is missing from these tables; in studies checked, under half for an unresolved V gene and the rest for unknown reasons. V, J and clone size are those of that table, while D and trimming were read from the DNA. The sample yields about 180,000 clones; approximately 90% were counted once. Around 12% of the sample comes from the top ten.

The research as a whole found: The amount of clinical and demographic metadata varied by source and participant and was provided uncurated.

At one collaborating source in Seattle, patients were enrolled during active infection and were followed longitudinally through the course of disease. Each collaborating institution followed its own protocols to collect whole blood in K2EDTA tubes. For TCRbeta analysis, collaborator samples were shipped as frozen whole blood, as isolated PBMCs, or as DNA extracted from either sample type. Remarks on this clone: Its antigen is currently not known. No base qualities exist here, and no much larger clone lies one base off it.

This receptor was taken from a woman aged 70 to 79 with COVID-19, enrolled during active disease. Specimen: peripheral blood. Recombination linked TRBV29-1 to TRBJ2-1, and TRBD2 aligns with 7 junction nucleotides. The CDR3 region: CSAGGSGDEQFF. The DNA reads as follows: TGCAGCGCCGGGGGGTCCGGGGATGAGCAGTTCTTC.